Following are 28 T cell receptor beta chains from one sample sequenced in a study of cytomegalovirus exposure and HLA in healthy donors. Researchers ran the PCR with 60 Vbeta and 13 Jbeta primers. Libraries were prepared by immunoSEQ multiplex PCR; TCRdb keeps only in-frame clonotypes and omits some of them. Among around 100,000 clones listed, around 80% were seen once. The sample consisted of PBMCs. The receptor set was obtained from a woman aged 35 to 49 in good health and CMV-seronegative.

V is TRBV6-6 and J is TRBJ2-1, with a tentative D call TRBD2 (6 bases). Germline V gene sequence: CDR1 MNHNY, CDR2 SVGAGI (reference sequence). The CDR3 spans 13 residues. Trimming stripped 5 bases from V and 7 bases from J, with 12 bases between. In nucleotides, the CDR3 is TGTGCCAGCAGTCCAACGGGACTGAATGAGCAGTTCTTC. Residues: CASSPTGLNEQFF.

A single count supports this clone. The V and J genes are TRBV19 and TRBJ2-3; D may be TRBD2 (6 bases). Trimming shortened V by 5 bases and J by 1 base, and 13 bases separated the two germline ends. The CDR3 sequence is 15 residues long. The germline V gene encodes CDR1 LNHDA and CDR2 SQIVND (reference sequence). CDR3 region: CASSALAKGTDTQYF. In DNA, the CDR3 is TGTGCCAGTAGTGCTCTAGCGAAGGGCACAGATACGCAGTATTTT.

V usage is TRBV7-9 and J usage is TRBJ2-3, with TRBD2 identical over 7 bases. V lost 1 base to trimming and J lost 6 bases; unmatched junction nucleotides: 7. The CDR3 is 15 amino acids. CDR1 SEHNR and CDR2 FQNEAQ come from the germline V gene (reference sequence). The CDR3 protein is CASSLGGRNFDTQYF. CDR3 coding DNA: TGTGCCAGCAGCTTAGGCGGGAGAAACTTCGATACGCAGTATTTT.

The V gene is TRBV12-5, the J gene TRBJ2-3, with D tentatively TRBD2 (6 bases). V was shortened by 0 bases and J by 5 bases, with 21 bases between the two germline ends. Germline V lookup: CDR1 LGHNT, CDR2 FRNRAP. The CDR3 is made up of 18 amino acids. CDR3 in amino acids: CASGLVPGGSRGRDTQYF. The CDR3 coding sequence is TGTGCTAGTGGTTTGGTACCTGGGGGGTCTCGCGGTAGAGATACGCAGTATTTT.

The rearrangement links TRBV7-2 to TRBJ1-1; a weak D match, TRBD1 (6 bases). Trimming stripped 5 bases from V and 0 bases from J, with 10 bases between. Germline assignment: CDR1 SGHTA and CDR2 FQGNSA. The CDR3 loop spans 14 amino acids. The CDR3 is CASSPDRMNTEAFF. Written as DNA, the CDR3 is TGTGCCAGCAGCCCCGACAGGATGAACACTGAAGCTTTCTTT. The full variable domain, completed using reference TRBV7-2 and TRBJ1-1, is GAGVSQSPSNKVTEKGKDVELRCDPISGHTALYWYRQSLGQGLEFLIYFQGNSAPDKSGLPSDRFSAERTGGSVSTLTIQRTQQEDSAVYLCASSPDRMNTEAFFGQGTRLTVV.

The sample holds one count of this clone. At one of its ends the junction is not consistent with the germline gene, which may arise from a read error. V is TRBV28 and J is TRBJ1-1, with D perhaps TRBD1 (5 bases). The CDR3 is 13 residues long. From germline, CDR1 is MDHEN and CDR2 SYDVKM. The CDR3 is CASTYRLNNEAFF. DNA of the CDR3: TGTGCCAGCACCTACAGGCTGAACAATGAAGCTTTCTTT. Full variable domain (missing parts from reference TRBV28 and TRBJ1-1): DVKVTQSSRYLVKRTGEKVFLECVQDMDHENMFWYRQDPGLGLRLIYFSYDVKMKEKGDIPEGYSVSREKKERFSLILESASTNQTSMYLCASTYRLNNEAFFGQGTRLTVV.

The rearrangement links TRBV2 to TRBJ2-7, with D hard to call. The V end was cut by 8 bases, the J end by 0 bases, with 8 bases between. This CDR3 comprises 12 residues. Germline V gene sequence: CDR1 SNHLY, CDR2 FYNNEI. The CDR3 region is CASGLNSYEQYF. CDR3 nucleotide sequence: TGTGCCAGCGGGCTCAACTCCTACGAGCAGTACTTC.

The CDR3 region has the DNA TGTGCCAGTAGCCCTACACAGGGGCGGGCCACTGAAGCTTTCTTT. Translation: CASSPTQGRATEAFF. This rearrangement joins TRBV19 to TRBJ1-1, with 7 bases identical to TRBD1. J lost 4 bases, V lost 6 bases, and 11 bases had no gene match. This CDR3 contains 15 residues. The V gene's germline CDR1 is LNHDA and CDR2 SQIVND (reference sequence).

This chain joins TRBV5-1 and TRBJ1-4, with TRBD1 matching over 8 bases. The CDR3 is made up of 15 amino acids. Germline lookup yields CDR1 SGHRS and CDR2 YFSETQ. The V and J ends lost 5 bases and 5 bases, in that order; junction bases with no gene match: 8. CDR3 in amino acids: CASRTTGGLNEKLFF. CDR3 coding DNA: TGCGCCAGCAGGACCACAGGGGGACTCAATGAAAAACTGTTTTTT. The variable domain in full, with the rest retrieved from reference TRBV5-1 and TRBJ1-4, is KAGVTQTPRYLIKTRGQQVTLSCSPISGHRSVSWYQQTPGQGLQFLFEYFSETQRNKGNFPGRFSGRQFSNSRSEMNVSTLELGDSALYLCASRTTGGLNEKLFFGSGTQLSVL.

The chain is built from TRBV5-1 and TRBJ1-1; D is undetermined. V was clipped by 5 bases and J by 0 bases, with 11 bases between them. The germline CDR1 and CDR2 sequences are SGHRS and YFSETQ. The CDR3 covers 14 residues. CDR3 in amino acids: CASSTSTVNTEAFF. The CDR3 DNA is TGCGCCAGCAGTACGTCAACGGTGAACACTGAAGCTTTCTTT.

The gene calls are TRBV18 and TRBJ1-5; tentative D call: TRBD1 (5 bases). The germline CDR1 and CDR2 sequences are KGHSH and LQKENI. With 3 bases removed from V and 3 bases from J, the gap between germline ends came to 12 bases. The CDR3 consists of 15 residues. CDR3 bases: TGTGCCAGCTCACCTTCGATCAGGGTCAATCAGCCCCAGCATTTT. Amino acid sequence: CASSPSIRVNQPQHF.

V gene TRBV29-1 combines with J gene TRBJ2-1, with a tentative D call TRBD2 (6 bases). V shed 5 bases and J shed 3 bases, with 11 bases lying between them. This CDR3 has 13 residues. Germline V lookup: CDR1 SQVTM, CDR2 ANQGSEA. The CDR3 loop is CSVRGSLYNEQFF. The CDR3 bases are TGCAGCGTTCGGGGGAGCCTCTACAATGAGCAGTTCTTC.

The V gene is TRBV4-1, the J gene TRBJ2-7; D may be TRBD2 (6 bases). The CDR3 consists of 15 residues. The V and J ends lost 3 bases and 2 bases respectively, with 14 bases between them. Germline CDR1 reads MGHRA; CDR2 reads YSYEKL. This chain's CDR3 is CASSQGLAQAYEQYF. CDR3 sequence (DNA): TGCGCCAGCAGCCAGGGGCTAGCGCAAGCCTACGAGCAGTACTTC.

In this sample, this clone turned up a few times. The chain employs TRBV28 and TRBJ1-6, with TRBD1 identical over 8 bases. Trimming at V came to 4 bases and at J to 8 bases, leaving 7 bases not matched to a gene. The V gene's germline CDR1 is MDHEN and CDR2 SYDVKM. The CDR3 contains 15 residues. The CDR3 DNA reads as TGTGCCAGCAGTTCAGGGGGCGCCGGTCATTCACCCCTCCACTTT. Translating it yields CASSSGGAGHSPLHF.

This clone was counted a few times. CDR3 in DNA: TGCGCCAGCAGCCTACTCACACAGCGGTTGACCGGCTACACCTTC. This sequence encodes CASSLLTQRLTGYTF. The genes are TRBV5-1 and TRBJ1-2; D unresolved. Trimming took 4 bases from V and 8 from J, leaving 21 bases between them. The CDR3 has 15 residues. CDR1 and CDR2 from the germline V gene are SGHRS and YFSETQ.

The chain recombines TRBV15 with TRBJ2-5, with TRBD2 matching 11 bases. The CDR3 loop spans 16 amino acids. Per germline, CDR1 LNHNV and CDR2 YYDKDF (reference sequence). With V trimmed by 1 base and J by 1 base, 2 bases remained unmatched. Written as DNA, the CDR3 is TGTGCCACCAGCAGAGGACTAGCGGGACGCCAAGAGACCCAGTACTTC. Its protein is CATSRGLAGRQETQYF.

The J gene is TRBJ1-1, the V gene TRBV19, with a tentative D call TRBD1 (5 bases). The V gene's germline CDR1 is LNHDA and CDR2 SQIVND (reference sequence). V was cut by 8 bases and J by 1 base, with 11 bases left in between. This CDR3 region has 13 residues. Here the CDR3 DNA reads TGTGCCAGTTCACCGGACAAGAACACTGAAGCTTTCTTT. Its protein product is CASSPDKNTEAFF.

This chain uses TRBV4-3 with TRBJ1-2; possible D gene TRBD1, 6 bases. V shed 0 bases and J shed 8 bases, with 16 bases lying between them. The CDR3 length is 15 residues. The germline V gene has CDR1 LGHNA and CDR2 YSLEER. CDR3 loop: CASSQDDRPMEGYTF. The CDR3 nucleotides are TGCGCCAGCAGCCAAGACGACAGGCCTATGGAGGGCTACACCTTC.

The rearrangement links TRBV19 to TRBJ2-2; possibly TRBD2 for D (6 bases). Germline V lookup: CDR1 LNHDA, CDR2 SQIVND (reference sequence). The CDR3 is made up of 16 amino acids. V was cut by 8 bases and J by 0 bases, with 16 bases left in between. The CDR3 sequence is CASLGLRAANTGELFF. DNA for the CDR3: TGTGCCAGTCTGGGACTGAGAGCGGCGAACACCGGGGAGCTGTTTTTT.

This clone has just one count. The CDR3 region has the DNA TGCGCCAGCAGCCACCGGACAGGGGCCTACGAGCAGTACTTC. Its translation is CASSHRTGAYEQYF. The gene calls are TRBV4-3 and TRBJ2-7; 9 bases align to TRBD1. With 3 bases clipped from V and 2 bases from J, the junction kept 2 bases outside the gene matches. From germline, CDR1 is LGHNA and CDR2 YSLEER. The CDR3 extends over 14 amino acids.

The chain recombines TRBV6-4 with TRBJ2-5; TRBD2 agrees at 10 bases. J lost 3 bases, V lost 9 bases, and 4 bases had no gene match. CDR3 size: 13 residues. Germline V gene sequence: CDR1 MRHNA, CDR2 SNTAGT. As DNA, the CDR3 is TGTGCCAGTCGGACTAGCGGAAAAGAGACCCAGTACTTC. It specifies CASRTSGKETQYF.

The chain is built from TRBV10-1 and TRBJ2-5, with D perhaps TRBD1 (6 bases). The CDR3 has 13 amino acids. The V gene's germline CDR1 is WNHNN and CDR2 SYGVQD (reference sequence). Trimming stripped 2 bases from V and 5 bases from J, with 9 bases between. CDR3 amino acids: CASSEGGRETQYF. CDR3 nucleotide sequence: TGCGCCAGCAGTGAGGGGGGCCGGGAGACCCAGTACTTC.

The chain is built from TRBV30 and TRBJ2-7, with unresolved D. Germline values: CDR1 GTSNPN, CDR2 SVGIG (reference sequence). This CDR3 region has 16 residues. V lost 3 bases to trimming and J lost 3 bases, with 21 bases between them. CDR3 residues: CAWSRPYGWVDYEQYF. Here the CDR3 DNA reads TGTGCCTGGAGCCGCCCGTACGGGTGGGTGGACTACGAGCAGTACTTC.

This chain uses TRBV28 with TRBJ1-2; 7 nucleotides agree with TRBD1. The length of the CDR3 is 13 residues. Germline trimming cut 7 bases from V and 8 bases from J; bases unmatched to any gene: 10. CDR1 is MDHEN, CDR2 SYDVKM, per germline. Here the CDR3 DNA reads TGTGCCAGCAAGGAGGGGGCCGCGGGAGGCTACACCTTC. As protein: CASKEGAAGGYTF.

The rearrangement links TRBV21-1 to TRBJ1-1; the table's D call TRBD1 went unverified against the DNA. TRBV21-1 is a pseudogene segment. The CDR3 sequence is 14 residues long. CDR3 nucleotide sequence: TGTGCCAGCTCCCAAAAGCGGACAGGCACTGAAGCTTTCTTT. Amino acid sequence: CASSQKRTGTEAFF.

The rearrangement links TRBV5-4 to TRBJ2-7; 8 nucleotides line up with TRBD2. The CDR3 is made up of 15 amino acids. Germline V gives CDR1 SGHNT, CDR2 YYREEE (reference sequence). V shed 3 bases and J 1 base; nucleotides not matched to a gene: 6. The CDR3 nucleotides are TGTGCCAGCAGCTCCGAGGCTAGCGGGTCCTACGAGCAGTACTTC. Protein sequence: CASSSEASGSYEQYF.

The chain has TRBV7-2 and TRBJ2-4; the D gene is possibly TRBD1 (5 bases). Trimming took off 2 bases at V and 3 bases at J, with 8 bases between the two ends. Germline V lookup: CDR1 SGHTA, CDR2 FQGNSA. The CDR3 is 14 residues long. CDR3 residues: CASSLQGFKNIQYF. CDR3 sequence (DNA): TGTGCCAGCAGCTTACAGGGTTTCAAAAACATTCAGTACTTC.

The genes are TRBV11-2 and TRBJ2-2; a weak D match, TRBD2 (6 bases). Trimming shortened V by 3 bases and J by 1 base, and 9 bases separated the two germline ends. The CDR3 sequence is 15 residues long. CDR1 and CDR2 (germline): SGHAT, FQNNGV. CDR3 protein: CASSFSGGNTGELFF. In DNA, the CDR3 is TGTGCCAGCAGCTTCTCCGGGGGGAACACCGGGGAGCTGTTTTTT.